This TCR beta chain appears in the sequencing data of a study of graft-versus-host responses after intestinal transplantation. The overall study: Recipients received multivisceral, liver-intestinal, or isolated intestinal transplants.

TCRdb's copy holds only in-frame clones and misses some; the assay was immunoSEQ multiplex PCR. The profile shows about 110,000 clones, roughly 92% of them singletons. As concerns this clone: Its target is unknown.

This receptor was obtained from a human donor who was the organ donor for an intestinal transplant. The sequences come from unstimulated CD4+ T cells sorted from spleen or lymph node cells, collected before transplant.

DNA for the CDR3: TGTGCCAGCAGGAGGACAGAGGACACTGAAGCTTTCTTT. Residues: CASRRTEDTEAFF. The chain joins TRBV2 to TRBJ1-1; TRBD1 might be the D (6 bases). The V gene's germline CDR1 is SNHLY and CDR2 FYNNEI. The CDR3 runs 13 residues. The germline V and J ends were trimmed by 6 bases and 3 bases, with 11 bases remaining between them.